The text below deals with one T cell receptor beta chain. Its target is not known. This specimen belongs to a study of T-cell memory formation after mild COVID-19. Whole-study context: Largely donor-specific sequence clusters came from a couple of donors.

Constant-segment primers were used for 5'RACE, and the resulting TCR alpha and TCR beta cDNA libraries carried sample barcodes and UMIs. TCRdb called the 5' RACE reads again in MiXCR, with one record for every CDR3 protein. The table shows 530,000 or so distinct CDR3 sequences, with 17% occurring only once. Study observations and caveats: Day 15 to 85 contractors were CD4/CD8 balanced; later expanders leaned CD4+. Several responding clones turned up in pre-infection memory, indicating that cross-reactive memory may have taken part.

Sequenced sample: PBMCs or a T cell subset sorted from them (not recorded which). This sequence was found in an adult woman who had mild COVID-19 (a few samples of this study predate the infection). Cell type and time point are not known.

This chain's CDR3 is CAISDKGQGITGELFF. The CDR3 coding sequence is TGTGCCATCAGTGATAAGGGACAGGGGATAACCGGGGAGCTGTTTTTT. The chain recombines TRBV10-3 with TRBJ2-2, with 10 bases fitting TRBD1. After removal of 3 bases from V and 5 bases from J, the junction contained 6 bases not matched to a gene. The CDR3 sequence is 16 residues long. Looked up from germline, CDR1 is ENHRY and CDR2 is SYGVKD.